This T cell receptor beta chain stems from a study of cytomegalovirus exposure and HLA in healthy donors. PCR used 60 Vbeta primers and 13 Jbeta primers. Using immunoSEQ multiplex PCR, the repertoire was profiled, and TCRdb retains in-frame clones only, with some absent. Among 60,000 to 70,000 clones, around three quarters were seen once, and the ten largest hold around 6.3%. The length of the CDR3 is 15 residues. CDR1 is SGHDT, CDR2 YYEEEE, per germline. V was clipped by 3 bases and J by 7 bases; unmatched bases: 12. V usage is TRBV5-6 and J usage is TRBJ1-2; the match to TRBD1 covers 7 bases. The receptor's source is a man aged 45-60 years in good health and CMV-seronegative. Sequenced input: PBMCs. The CDR3 here is CASSSRGRGVVGYTF. Here the CDR3 DNA reads TGTGCCAGCAGCTCGCGGGGCAGGGGGGTTGTTGGCTACACCTTC. Full variable domain (outside the CDR3, taken from reference TRBV5-6 and TRBJ1-2): DAGVTQSPTHLIKTRGQQVTLRCSPKSGHDTVSWYQQALGQGPQFIFQYYEEEERQRGNFPDRFSGHQFPNYSSELNVNALLLGDSALYLCASSSRGRGVVGYTFGSGTRLTVV.